The rows below give T cell receptor beta chains drawn from one sample of a study of T cell responses to AZD1222 COVID-19 vaccine. Sequencing used immunoSEQ multiplex PCR; TCRdb keeps in-frame clones, though not all of them. This table holds about 200,000 clones, around 90% found once. The specimen comprised peripheral blood, sampled 28 days after the second dose of the MenACWY control vaccine. The receptors derive from an adult who received the MenACWY meningococcal vaccine as a control. The CDR3 runs from the conserved cysteine through the conserved F or W. The D gene is left open where the match is weak. Size is omitted from some rows. Given values are once, few, many or a class for expanded clones.

j_call: TRBJ2-3
clone_size: -
v_call: TRBV5-1
d_call: TRBD1
cdr3_nt: TGCGCCAGCAGCTCTGGACAGGAGTCCGGTGATACGCAGTATTTT
cdr3_aa: CASSSGQESGDTQYF

j_call: TRBJ2-3
clone_size: -
v_call: TRBV16
d_call: -
cdr3_nt: TGTGCCAGCAGCCTTCTGGGAGATACGCAGTATTTT
cdr3_aa: CASSLLGDTQYF

j_call: TRBJ1-4
clone_size: once
v_call: TRBV27
d_call: -
cdr3_nt: TGTGCCAGCAGTTCGGGAAGGGGGTTAGCAACTAATGAAAAACTGTTTTTT
cdr3_aa: CASSSGRGLATNEKLFF

j_call: TRBJ2-2
clone_size: -
v_call: TRBV5-1
d_call: TRBD2
cdr3_nt: TGCGCCAGCAGCTTGGCAGGTCTAGCGGACACCGGGGAGCTGTTTTTT
cdr3_aa: CASSLAGLADTGELFF

j_call: TRBJ1-4
clone_size: -
v_call: TRBV27
d_call: -
cdr3_nt: TGTGCCAGCAGTGGGTCGAGGGCCCATGAAAAACTGTTTTTT
cdr3_aa: CASSGSRAHEKLFF

j_call: TRBJ1-2
clone_size: -
v_call: TRBV19
d_call: -
cdr3_nt: TGTGCCAGTAGTATACTCCGGGCAGCTCCCTATGGCTACACCTTC
cdr3_aa: CASSILRAAPYGYTF

j_call: TRBJ1-4
clone_size: -
v_call: TRBV7-6
d_call: -
cdr3_nt: TGTGCCAGCAGCCAAGGGGTGGGGCAGACTAATGAAAAACTGTTTTTT
cdr3_aa: CASSQGVGQTNEKLFF

j_call: TRBJ2-1
clone_size: -
v_call: TRBV9
d_call: -
cdr3_nt: TGTGCCAGCAGCCCCCGCGGGAAAGGGAGTGAGCAGTTCTTC
cdr3_aa: CASSPRGKGSEQFF

j_call: TRBJ1-1
clone_size: -
v_call: TRBV25-1
d_call: -
cdr3_nt: TGTGCCAGCAGTGAAAGGTTGTCTACCACTGAAGCTTTCTTT
cdr3_aa: CASSERLSTTEAFF

j_call: TRBJ1-2
clone_size: -
v_call: TRBV28
d_call: -
cdr3_nt: TGTGCCAGCAGTTTGCCGCTCTTATATGGCTACACCTTC
cdr3_aa: CASSLPLLYGYTF

j_call: TRBJ2-2
clone_size: -
v_call: TRBV2
d_call: -
cdr3_nt: TGTGCCAGCAGTCCCAATCCCCCGGCTAACACCGGGGAGCTGTTTTTT
cdr3_aa: CASSPNPPANTGELFF

j_call: TRBJ2-7
clone_size: -
v_call: TRBV6-5
d_call: -
cdr3_nt: TGTGCCAGCAGTTCCCAGAGCAGCTACGAGCAGTACTTC
cdr3_aa: CASSSQSSYEQYF

j_call: TRBJ2-7
clone_size: -
v_call: TRBV7-2
d_call: -
cdr3_nt: TGTGCCAGCAGCTTAGTTCCCTACGAGCAGTACTTC
cdr3_aa: CASSLVPYEQYF

j_call: TRBJ2-5
clone_size: -
v_call: TRBV6-6
d_call: TRBD2
cdr3_nt: TGTGCCAGTCTACCAGGACTAGCGGGGGAGACCCAGTACTTC
cdr3_aa: CASLPGLAGETQYF

j_call: TRBJ1-2
clone_size: once
v_call: TRBV19
d_call: -
cdr3_nt: TGTGCCAGTAGTCCTGACAGTACAAGGAGCTACACCTTC
cdr3_aa: CASSPDSTRSYTF

j_call: TRBJ2-7
clone_size: -
v_call: TRBV2
d_call: -
cdr3_nt: TGTGCCAGCAGTGAGGAGGCAGGGGACTACGAGCAGTACTTC
cdr3_aa: CASSEEAGDYEQYF

j_call: TRBJ1-5
clone_size: -
v_call: TRBV19
d_call: -
cdr3_nt: TGTGCCAGTAGTAGGGATGGGGGGATAAGAAATCAGCCCCAGCATTTT
cdr3_aa: CASSRDGGIRNQPQHF